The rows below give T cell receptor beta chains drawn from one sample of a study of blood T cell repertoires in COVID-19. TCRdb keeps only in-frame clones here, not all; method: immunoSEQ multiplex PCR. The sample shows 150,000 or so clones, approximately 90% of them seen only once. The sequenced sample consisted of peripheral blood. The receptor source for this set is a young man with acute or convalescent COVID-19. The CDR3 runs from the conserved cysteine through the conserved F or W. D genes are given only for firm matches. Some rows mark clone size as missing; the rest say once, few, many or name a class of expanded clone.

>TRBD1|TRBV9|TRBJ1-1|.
TGTGCCAGCAACCCCCGGGCAGGGGGATGGACTGAAGCTTTCTTT
CASNPRAGGWTEAFF
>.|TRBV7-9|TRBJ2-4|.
TGTGCCAGCAGCTCGCTGTTGTGGGGGGAAAACATTCAGTACTTC
CASSSLLWGENIQYF
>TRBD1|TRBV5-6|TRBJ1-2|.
TGTGCCAGCAGCCGGACAGGCTATGGCTACACCTTC
CASSRTGYGYTF
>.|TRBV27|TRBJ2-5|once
TGTGCCACCAGTTATCGAGAGACCCAGTACTTC
CATSYRETQYF
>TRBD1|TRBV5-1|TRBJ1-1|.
TGCGCCAGCAGCCCCTACGGGACAGGGGGATACACTGAAGCTTTCTTT
CASSPYGTGGYTEAFF
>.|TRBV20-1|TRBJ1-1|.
TGCAGTGCTATCCGTTCCACTGAAGCTTTCTTT
CSAIRSTEAFF
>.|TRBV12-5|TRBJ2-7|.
TGTGCTAGTGGTTTGGGACAGGCCGCGCCTGGCGAGCAGTACTTC
CASGLGQAAPGEQYF
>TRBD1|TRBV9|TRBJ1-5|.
TGTGCCAGCAGCCTCGGGACAGGTTATAGCAATCAGCCCCAGCATTTT
CASSLGTGYSNQPQHF
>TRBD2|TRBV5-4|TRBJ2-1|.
TGTGCCAGCAGCATTAGCGGGAGTACTTACAATGAGCAGTTCTTC
CASSISGSTYNEQFF
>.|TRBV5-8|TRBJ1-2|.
TGTGCCAGCAGACGGACAGTGAGTGGCTACACCTTC
CASRRTVSGYTF
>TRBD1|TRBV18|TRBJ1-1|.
TGTGCCAGCTCACCAATACAGGGGGCGAGCACTGAAGCTTTCTTT
CASSPIQGASTEAFF
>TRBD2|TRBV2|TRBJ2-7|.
TGTGCCAGCAGTGACCGGACTAGCGGATACGAGCAGTACTTC
CASSDRTSGYEQYF
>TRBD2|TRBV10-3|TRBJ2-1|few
TGTGCCATCAGTGAGAAGTATAGCGGGGAGCAGTTCTTC
CAISEKYSGEQFF
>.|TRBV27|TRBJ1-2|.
TGTGCCAGCAGGTCAGGGCTTGGCTACACCTTC
CASRSGLGYTF
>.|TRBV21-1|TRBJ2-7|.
TGTGCCAGCAGCAAATCGGGGACTAGCGGGATGGGCTCCTACGAGCAGTACTTC
CASSKSGTSGMGSYEQYF
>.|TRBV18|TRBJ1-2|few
TGTGCCAGCTCACCATTTTGGGGAGAGATCCATGGCTACACCTTC
CASSPFWGEIHGYTF
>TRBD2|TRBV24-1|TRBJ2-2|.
TGTGCCACCAGTGACGGGGGGGCGCGGACCGGGGAGCTGTTTTTT
CATSDGGARTGELFF
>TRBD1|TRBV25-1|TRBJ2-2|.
TGTGCCAGCAGTACGATAGACAGGGATCGTAGCACCGGGGAGCTGTTTTTT
CASSTIDRDRSTGELFF
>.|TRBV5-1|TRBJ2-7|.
TGCGCCAGCAGCTTCCAGGGGCCCACGGTAACCTACGAGCAGTACTTC
CASSFQGPTVTYEQYF
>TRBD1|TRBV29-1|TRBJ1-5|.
TGCAGCGTTCTCGAGGACAGGGGGCCCAGAGGCAATCAGCCCCAGCATTTT
CSVLEDRGPRGNQPQHF
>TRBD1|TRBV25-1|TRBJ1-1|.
TGTGCCAGCAGTGAATACGGGACAGGGGGCTGGGACACTGAAGCTTTCTTT
CASSEYGTGGWDTEAFF
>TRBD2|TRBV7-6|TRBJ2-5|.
TGTGCCAGCAGCCACATGCCGGGACTAGCGGGGGGAGGGCAAGAGACCCAGTACTTC
CASSHMPGLAGGGQETQYF
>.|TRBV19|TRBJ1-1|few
TGTGCCAGTAGTAGGGAGGGGGGTGAAGCTTTCTTT
CASSREGGEAFF